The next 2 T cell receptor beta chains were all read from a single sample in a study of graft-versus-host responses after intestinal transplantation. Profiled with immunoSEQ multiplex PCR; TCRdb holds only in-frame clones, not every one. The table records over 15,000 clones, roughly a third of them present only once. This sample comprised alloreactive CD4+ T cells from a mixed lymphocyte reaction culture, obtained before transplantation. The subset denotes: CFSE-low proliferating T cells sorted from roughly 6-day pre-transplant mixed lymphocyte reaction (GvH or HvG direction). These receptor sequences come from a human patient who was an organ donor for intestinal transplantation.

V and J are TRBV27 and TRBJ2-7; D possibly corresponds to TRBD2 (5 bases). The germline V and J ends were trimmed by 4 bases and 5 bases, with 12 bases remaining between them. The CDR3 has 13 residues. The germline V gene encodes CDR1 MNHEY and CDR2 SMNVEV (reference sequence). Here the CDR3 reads CASSSVVGNEQYF. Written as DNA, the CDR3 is TGTGCCAGCAGTTCTGTAGTCGGGAACGAGCAGTACTTC.

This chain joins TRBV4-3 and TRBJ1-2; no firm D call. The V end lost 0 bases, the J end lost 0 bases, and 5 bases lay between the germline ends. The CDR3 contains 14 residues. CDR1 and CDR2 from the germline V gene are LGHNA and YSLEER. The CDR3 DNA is TGCGCCAGCAGCCAAGACGGAGCTAACTATGGCTACACCTTC. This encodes CASSQDGANYGYTF.